These T cell receptor beta chains were read from a single sample in a study of T cells after yellow fever vaccination. TCRdb itself ran the 5' RACE reads through MiXCR, one entry per CDR3 protein. The table records 510,000 or so distinct CDR3 sequences, 19% of them present only once. The sample here was PBMCs, taken 15 days after the yellow fever booster vaccination. The receptor source for this set is a young man who received the YFV17D yellow fever vaccine. Each CDR3 is given with its conserved first and last residue. A D gene is named only where the DNA matches it firmly. Size is stated for part of the rows, as once, few or many counts, or as a class when the clone is expanded.

V gene,D gene,clone size,J gene,CDR3 protein,CDR3 DNA
TRBV9,NA,NA,TRBJ2-3,CASSVTGMNTDTQYF,TGTGCCAGCAGCGTAACGGGAATGAACACAGATACGCAGTATTTT
TRBV12-3/TRBV12-4,NA,NA,TRBJ1-6,CASSLRGADSPLHF,TGTGCCAGCAGTTTAAGGGGGGCGGATTCACCCCTCCACTTT
TRBV6-5,TRBD2,NA,TRBJ2-5,CASSYYLAGGPSETQYF,TGTGCCAGCAGTTACTATCTAGCGGGAGGGCCCTCAGAGACCCAGTACTTC
TRBV9,TRBD1,few,TRBJ1-6,CASSRGGQGNNSPLHF,TGTGCCAGCAGCCGGGGGGGACAGGGGAATAATTCACCCCTCCACTTT
TRBV10-3,TRBD1,few,TRBJ2-1,CAISGGQGGNEQFF,TGTGCCATCAGTGGGGGACAGGGGGGGAATGAGCAGTTCTTC
TRBV9,NA,once,TRBJ2-1,CASSVELARFNEQFF,TGTGCCAGCAGCGTAGAACTAGCTAGGTTCAATGAGCAGTTCTTC
TRBV6-1,TRBD2,few,TRBJ2-7,CASSIAGLYEQYF,TGTGCCAGCAGTATAGCGGGCCTGTACGAGCAGTACTTC
TRBV7-8,NA,few,TRBJ1-2,CASSLVLGANYGYTF,TGTGCCAGCAGCTTAGTTCTGGGGGCTAACTATGGCTACACCTTC
TRBV5-1,NA,NA,TRBJ2-7,CASSFEGGGNEQYF,TGCGCCAGCAGCTTTGAGGGAGGTGGGAACGAGCAGTACTTC
TRBV11-2,NA,NA,TRBJ2-1,CASSPRRISDEQFF,TGTGCCAGCAGCCCCCGGCGGATTTCCGATGAGCAGTTCTTC
TRBV12-3/TRBV12-4,TRBD1,NA,TRBJ1-5,CASSHRGGSNQPQHF,TGTGCCAGCAGCCACAGGGGCGGAAGCAATCAGCCCCAGCATTTT
TRBV19,NA,NA,TRBJ2-2,CATGTLNTGELFF,TGTGCCACCGGGACCCTGAACACCGGGGAGCTGTTTTTT
TRBV20-1,NA,few,TRBJ2-4,CSARGGWRENIQYF,TGCAGTGCTAGAGGGGGTTGGCGTGAAAACATTCAGTACTTC
TRBV27,NA,many,TRBJ2-1,CASSLVRGNEQFF,TGTGCCAGCAGTCTAGTCAGGGGCAATGAGCAGTTCTTC
TRBV6-1,NA,few,TRBJ2-3,CASSRQDTQYF,TGTGCCAGCAGCCGTCAGGATACGCAGTATTTT
TRBV6-1,NA,NA,TRBJ2-1,CASTEGAPYNEQFF,TGTGCCAGCACGGAAGGGGCCCCCTACAATGAGCAGTTCTTC
TRBV29-1,NA,NA,TRBJ2-3,CSVEWEAKRADTQYF,TGCAGCGTTGAATGGGAGGCTAAAAGAGCAGATACGCAGTATTTT
TRBV20-1,NA,NA,TRBJ1-2,CSARDSGSDVGNYGYTF,TGCAGTGCTAGAGATTCTGGCAGTGACGTGGGTAACTATGGCTACACCTTC
TRBV7-8,TRBD1,few,TRBJ2-7,CASSLGTGHFYEQYF,TGTGCCAGCAGCTTAGGGACAGGGCATTTCTACGAGCAGTACTTC